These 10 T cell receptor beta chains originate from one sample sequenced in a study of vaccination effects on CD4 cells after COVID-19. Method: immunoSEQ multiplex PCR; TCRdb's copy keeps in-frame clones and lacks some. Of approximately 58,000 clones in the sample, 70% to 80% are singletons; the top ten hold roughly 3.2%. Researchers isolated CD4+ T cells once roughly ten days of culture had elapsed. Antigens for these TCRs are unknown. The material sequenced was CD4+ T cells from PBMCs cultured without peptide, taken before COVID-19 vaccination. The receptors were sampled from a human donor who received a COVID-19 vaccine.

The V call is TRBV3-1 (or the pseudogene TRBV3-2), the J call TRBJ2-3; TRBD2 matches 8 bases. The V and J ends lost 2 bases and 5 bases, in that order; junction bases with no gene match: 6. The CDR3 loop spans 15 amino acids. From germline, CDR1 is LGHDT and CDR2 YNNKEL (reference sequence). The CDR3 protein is CASSQRSGGGDTQYF. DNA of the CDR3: TGTGCCAGCAGCCAACGCAGCGGGGGCGGAGATACGCAGTATTTT.

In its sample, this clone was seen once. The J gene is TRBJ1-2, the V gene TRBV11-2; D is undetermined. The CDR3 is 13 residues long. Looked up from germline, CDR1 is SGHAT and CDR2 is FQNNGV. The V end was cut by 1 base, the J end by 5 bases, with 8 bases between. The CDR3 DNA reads TGTGCCAGCAGCTTAGGGTTGAGATATGGCTACACCTTC. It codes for CASSLGLRYGYTF.

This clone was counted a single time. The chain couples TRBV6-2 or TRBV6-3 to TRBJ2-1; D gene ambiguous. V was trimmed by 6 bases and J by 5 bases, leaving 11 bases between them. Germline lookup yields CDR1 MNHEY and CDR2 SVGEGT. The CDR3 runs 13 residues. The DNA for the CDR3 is TGTGCCAGCAGACCTCGGTCTGACAATGAGCAGTTCTTC. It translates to CASRPRSDNEQFF.

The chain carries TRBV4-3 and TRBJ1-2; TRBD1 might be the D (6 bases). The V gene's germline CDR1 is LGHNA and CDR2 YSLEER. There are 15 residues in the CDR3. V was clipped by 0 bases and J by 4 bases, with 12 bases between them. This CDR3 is CASSQEQGLAYGYTF. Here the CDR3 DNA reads TGCGCCAGCAGCCAAGAACAGGGTCTCGCCTATGGCTACACCTTC.

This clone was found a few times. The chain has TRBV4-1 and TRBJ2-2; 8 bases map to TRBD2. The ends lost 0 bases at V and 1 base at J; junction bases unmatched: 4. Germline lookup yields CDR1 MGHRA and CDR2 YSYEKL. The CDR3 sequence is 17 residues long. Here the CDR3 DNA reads TGCGCCAGCAGCCAAGATCGGGGGGGAAAGAACACCGGGGAGCTGTTTTTT. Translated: CASSQDRGGKNTGELFF.

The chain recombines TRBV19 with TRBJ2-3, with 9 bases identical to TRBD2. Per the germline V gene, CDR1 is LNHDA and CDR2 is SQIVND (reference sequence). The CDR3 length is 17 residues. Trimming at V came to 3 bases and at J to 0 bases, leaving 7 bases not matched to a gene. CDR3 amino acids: CASSIRSSGTSTDTQYF. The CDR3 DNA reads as TGTGCCAGTAGTATTAGGTCTAGCGGGACTAGCACAGATACGCAGTATTTT.

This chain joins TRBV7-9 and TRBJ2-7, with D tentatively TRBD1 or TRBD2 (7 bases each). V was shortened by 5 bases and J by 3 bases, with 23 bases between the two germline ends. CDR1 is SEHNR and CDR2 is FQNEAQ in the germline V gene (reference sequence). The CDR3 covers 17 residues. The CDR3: CASSQGGGGHWNYEQYV. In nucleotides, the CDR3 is TGTGCCAGCAGCCAGGGGGGAGGGGGCCATTGGAACTACGAGCAGTACGTC.

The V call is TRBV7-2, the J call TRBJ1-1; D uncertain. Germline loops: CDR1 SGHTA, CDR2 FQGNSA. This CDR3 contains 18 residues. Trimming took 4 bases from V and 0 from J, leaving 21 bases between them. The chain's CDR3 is CASSSRRPNSLVNTEAFF. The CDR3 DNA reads TGTGCCAGCAGCTCCCGTAGACCCAACTCGCTGGTGAACACTGAAGCTTTCTTT.

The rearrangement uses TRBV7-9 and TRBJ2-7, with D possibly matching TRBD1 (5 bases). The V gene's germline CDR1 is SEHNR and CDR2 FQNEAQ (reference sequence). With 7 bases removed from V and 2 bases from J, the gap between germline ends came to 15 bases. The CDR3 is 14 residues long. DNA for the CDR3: TGTGCCAGCAACCAAGGGGCCCGCACCTACGAGCAGTACGTC. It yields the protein CASNQGARTYEQYV.

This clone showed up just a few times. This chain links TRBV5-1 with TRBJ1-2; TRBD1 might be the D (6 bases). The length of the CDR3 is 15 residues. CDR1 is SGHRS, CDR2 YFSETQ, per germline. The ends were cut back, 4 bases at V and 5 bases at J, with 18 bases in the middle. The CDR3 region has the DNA TGCGCCAGCAGCACCACCGGGGACACTGTATATGGCTACACCTTC. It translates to CASSTTGDTVYGYTF.